These T cell receptor beta chains were read from a single sample in a study of cytomegalovirus exposure and HLA in healthy donors. Data came from immunoSEQ multiplex PCR; TCRdb stores just in-frame clones and leaves some out. The repertoire holds over 200,000 clones, with roughly four fifths as singletons. The sequencing input was PBMCs. Source of these receptors: a woman aged 40 to 50 in good health and CMV-seronegative. Each CDR3 is given with its conserved first and last residue. D genes are given only for firm matches. Not every row has a clone size; where given, it reads once, few, many or a size class.

v_call,clone_size,j_call,d_call,cdr3_nt,cdr3_aa
TRBV4-3,-,TRBJ2-2,TRBD1,TGCGCCAGCAGCCAAGTTCCCAGGGGGAACCCCGGGGAGCTGTTTTTT,CASSQVPRGNPGELFF
TRBV7-9,once,TRBJ1-2,-,TGTGCCAGCAGCTTACCGGTAACCTCTAAGGGCTACACCTTC,CASSLPVTSKGYTF
TRBV6-6,-,TRBJ1-1,TRBD1,TGTGCCAGCAGTTACTCGATGACAGGGGGCACTGAAGCTTTCTTT,CASSYSMTGGTEAFF
TRBV6-5,-,TRBJ1-2,-,TGTGCCAGCAGTACACAGGGTGGTGGCTACACCTTC,CASSTQGGGYTF
TRBV29-1,-,TRBJ1-5,-,TGCAGCGTTGGGGCCCCCAATCAGCCCCAGCATTTT,CSVGAPNQPQHF
TRBV19,-,TRBJ2-3,-,TGTGCCAGTAGTAGGGGGACAAGGGCGCCAGATACGCAGTATTTT,CASSRGTRAPDTQYF
TRBV2,-,TRBJ1-3,-,TGTGCCAGCAATCCAGGTGAAGGAAACACCATATATTTT,CASNPGEGNTIYF
TRBV6-5,-,TRBJ1-1,TRBD1,TGTGCCAGCAGTTACTCGAGACAGGGGTACACTGAAGCTTTCTTT,CASSYSRQGYTEAFF
TRBV28,-,TRBJ2-5,TRBD2,TGTGCCAGTCGGGGGGGAGGCGAAGAGACCCAGTACTTC,CASRGGGEETQYF
TRBV6-6,few,TRBJ1-1,-,TGTGCCAGCAGTACCACAGGGCTTGGAACTGAAGCTTTCTTT,CASSTTGLGTEAFF
TRBV4-1,few,TRBJ1-4,TRBD1,TGCGCCAGCAGCCGGGACAGCTCAACTAATGAAAAACTGTTTTTT,CASSRDSSTNEKLFF
TRBV7-2,once,TRBJ2-7,TRBD2,TGTGCCAGCAGCTTGCTTGCGGGGGGGGCCTACGAGCAGTACTTC,CASSLLAGGAYEQYF
TRBV6-1,few,TRBJ2-7,TRBD2,TGTGCCAGCAGTGAAATCAGCGGGGGAGTTAGCTCCTACGAGCAGTACTTC,CASSEISGGVSSYEQYF
TRBV7-6,-,TRBJ2-2,-,TGTGCCAGCAGCTACCCACAGGGCGCAGCCGGCGGGGAGCTGTTTTTT,CASSYPQGAAGGELFF
TRBV11-2,-,TRBJ1-2,-,TGTGCCAGCAGCTTAGATCTGGGAGGTGGCTACACCTTC,CASSLDLGGGYTF
TRBV14,-,TRBJ1-6,-,TGTGCCAGCAGCCCGGGAGGGGACTTTCGAAAGTCACCCCTCCACTTT,CASSPGGDFRKSPLHF
TRBV4-3,-,TRBJ2-7,TRBD1,TGCGCCAGCAGCCCCCACGGACAGGGCAGCTACGAGCAGTACTTC,CASSPHGQGSYEQYF
TRBV7-2,-,TRBJ1-4,TRBD1,TGTGCCAGCCGGACAGGGGGTAGTGAAAAACTGTTTTTT,CASRTGGSEKLFF
TRBV7-9,few,TRBJ1-5,TRBD1,TGTGCCAGCAGCTTACAGGGGGATCAGCCCCAGCATTTT,CASSLQGDQPQHF
TRBV7-2,-,TRBJ2-1,TRBD2,TGTGCCAGCAGCTTCGGACTAGGCTCCTACAATGAGCAGTTCTTC,CASSFGLGSYNEQFF
TRBV27,few,TRBJ1-6,TRBD1,TGTGCCAGCAGTCCGACAGGGGGACAGTCACCCCTCCACTTT,CASSPTGGQSPLHF
TRBV18,-,TRBJ1-5,-,TGTGCCAGCTCACCAAATGGGGGGGTTCAGCCCCAGCATTTT,CASSPNGGVQPQHF